A single sample gave rise to the 25 T cell receptor beta chains below, sequenced in a study of graft-versus-host responses after intestinal transplantation. For these receptors, no antigen is known. The data were produced by immunoSEQ multiplex PCR, yet TCRdb's version contains in-frame clones alone and is incomplete. This table holds around 49,000 clones, around 92% found once. The sequences come from unstimulated CD4+ T cells sorted from spleen or lymph node cells, collected before transplant. These receptor sequences come from a human donor who was the organ donor for an intestinal transplant.

The chain uses TRBV7-9 and TRBJ1-4; 8 bases agree with TRBD1. The CDR3 covers 14 residues. Germline V gene sequence: CDR1 SEHNR, CDR2 FQNEAQ (reference sequence). V lost 4 bases to trimming and J lost 5 bases; unmatched junction nucleotides: 3. The chain's CDR3 is CASSWTGPNEKLFF. Written as DNA, the CDR3 is TGTGCCAGCAGCTGGACAGGGCCCAATGAAAAACTGTTTTTT.

V usage is TRBV11-2 and J usage is TRBJ2-7, with D possibly TRBD2 on 6 matching bases. Trimming left V 3 bases short and J 11 bases short, with 14 bases between. Germline assignment: CDR1 SGHAT and CDR2 FQNNGV. The CDR3 length is 12 residues. Here the CDR3 DNA reads TGTGCCAGCAGCTTTGGGGGGACGGGGGAGTACTTC. It codes for CASSFGGTGEYF.

The chain links TRBV2 to TRBJ1-4, with a tentative D call TRBD1 (6 bases). The V end lost 0 bases, the J end lost 4 bases, and 18 bases lay between the germline ends. CDR1 SNHLY and CDR2 FYNNEI come from the germline V gene. This CDR3 is built from 18 residues. The CDR3 loop reads CASSEALTPGQVNEKLFF. The CDR3 bases are TGTGCCAGCAGTGAAGCGCTTACGCCGGGACAAGTTAATGAAAAACTGTTTTTT.

The rearrangement links TRBV19 to TRBJ2-1; 9 nucleotides agree with TRBD1. V lost 3 bases and J lost 4; bases outside the gene matches: 10. CDR3 length: 17 residues. Germline V gene data show CDR1 as LNHDA and CDR2 as SQIVND (reference sequence). CDR3 sequence: CASSMGFGTGTYNEQFF. In nucleotides, the CDR3 is TGTGCCAGTAGTATGGGTTTCGGGACAGGGACGTACAATGAGCAGTTCTTC.

DNA of the CDR3: TGTGCCAGCGCCCCGACAGTCCAGGGACTAGCGGGAGGAAAGACCCAGTACTTC. The encoded protein is CASAPTVQGLAGGKTQYF. V gene TRBV27 combines with J gene TRBJ2-5, with 15 bases aligning to TRBD2. The germline gives CDR1 MNHEY, CDR2 SMNVEV (reference sequence). The junction had 16 bases not matched to a gene; V was cut back by 8 bases and J by 6 bases. The length of the CDR3 is 18 residues.

This clone was observed a few times. The chain carries TRBV7-3 and TRBJ2-1; a possible D gene is TRBD1 (5 bases). V was trimmed by 7 bases and J by 1 base, leaving 11 bases between them. The germline CDR1 and CDR2 sequences are SGHTA and FQGTGA. The CDR3 has 14 residues. The CDR3 here is CASNKGQSYNEQFF. CDR3 DNA: TGTGCCAGCAATAAGGGGCAGTCCTACAATGAGCAGTTCTTC.

V usage is TRBV6-5 and J usage is TRBJ1-4; tentatively, D is TRBD1 (6 bases). This CDR3 spans 15 amino acids. The V gene's germline CDR1 is MNHEY and CDR2 SVGAGI. The V gene lost 2 bases and the J gene lost 8 bases, with 15 bases spanning the gap. The CDR3 protein is CASSYRGGAKEKLFF. DNA for the CDR3: TGTGCCAGCAGTTACCGGGGGGGGGCCAAAGAAAAACTGTTTTTT.

This chain connects TRBV18 to TRBJ2-2; D perhaps matches TRBD1 (5 bases). This CDR3 has 16 residues. Per the germline V gene, CDR1 is KGHSH and CDR2 is LQKENI. The germline V and J ends were trimmed by 1 base and 3 bases, with 12 bases remaining between them. In DNA form, the CDR3 reads TGTGCCAGCTCACCACTAGGGGTGTCCGACACCGGGGAGCTGTTTTTT. Translated: CASSPLGVSDTGELFF.

The CDR3 bases are TGTGCCAGCAGTGCTTTAGGACAGGCCTACAATGAGCAGTTCTTC. Protein sequence: CASSALGQAYNEQFF. The gene calls are TRBV6-1 and TRBJ2-1; 7 bases fit TRBD1. Germline V CDR1 and CDR2: MNHNS, SASEGT. This CDR3 comprises 15 residues. The junction had 5 bases not matched to a gene; V was cut back by 4 bases and J by 2 bases.

This sequence joins TRBV10-3 and TRBJ2-5; maybe TRBD2 (5 bases). The V end lost 10 bases, the J end lost 0 bases, and 12 bases lay between the germline ends. Looked up from germline, CDR1 is ENHRY and CDR2 is SYGVKD. The CDR3 covers 13 residues. In nucleotides, the CDR3 is TGTGCCACCCGGGATAGCGACCAAGAGACCCAGTACTTC. Its protein product is CATRDSDQETQYF.

This chain links TRBV18 with TRBJ2-3, with TRBD1 matching 7 bases. The CDR3 is made up of 14 amino acids. V shed 6 bases and J 1 base; nucleotides not matched to a gene: 4. CDR1 KGHSH and CDR2 LQKENI come from the germline V gene. CDR3 protein: CASSLGQGTDTQYF. The CDR3 coding sequence is TGTGCCAGCTCCCTCGGACAGGGCACAGATACGCAGTATTTT.

For this clone: An end of the junction differs from the germline gene, which may be a read error. This chain connects TRBV6-5 to TRBJ2-7, with a weak D call TRBD2 (6 bases). Germline CDR1 is MNHEY and CDR2 is SVGAGI. The CDR3 totals 13 residues. CDR3 bases: TGTGCCAGCACTTACCCCGGGGGAGAGTTGCAGTACTTC. It encodes CASTYPGGELQYF.

The genes are TRBV6-1 and TRBJ2-1; 8 nucleotides agree with TRBD2. Germline values: CDR1 MNHNS, CDR2 SASEGT. The CDR3 spans 15 residues. V trimming: 7 bases; J trimming: 0 bases; junction bases outside the gene matches: 5. The CDR3 coding sequence is TGTGCCAGCACTAAAGCGGGAGCCTCCTACAATGAGCAGTTCTTC. This encodes CASTKAGASYNEQFF.

V usage is TRBV28 and J usage is TRBJ2-7, with 7 nucleotides matching TRBD2. The CDR3 runs 15 residues. With 6 bases clipped from V and 3 bases from J, the junction kept 11 bases outside the gene matches. CDR1 is MDHEN, CDR2 SYDVKM, per germline. CDR3 nucleotide sequence: TGTGCCAGCAGGCGGGGAGGCGGGAGTCACTACGAGCAGTACTTC. It specifies CASRRGGGSHYEQYF.

V usage is TRBV5-6 and J usage is TRBJ2-1, with D hard to call. Trimming removed 0 bases from V and 2 bases from J, with 12 bases in between. Germline V gene data show CDR1 as SGHDT and CDR2 as YYEEEE. CDR3 length: 16 amino acids. The CDR3: CASSLVAIAPYNEQFF. For the CDR3, the DNA is TGTGCCAGCAGCTTGGTGGCCATCGCCCCCTACAATGAGCAGTTCTTC.

This chain uses TRBV18 with TRBJ2-1; the D gene is possibly TRBD2 (6 bases). With 3 bases removed from V and 6 bases from J, the gap between germline ends came to 9 bases. The CDR3 length is 13 residues. Germline V gives CDR1 KGHSH, CDR2 LQKENI. The CDR3 DNA sequence: TGTGCCAGCTCACCGGGACTTCTCAATGAGCAGTTCTTC. Translated, it gives CASSPGLLNEQFF. Drawing the rest from reference TRBV18 and TRBJ2-1, the complete variable domain is NAGVMQNPRHLVRRRGQEARLRCSPMKGHSHVYWYRQLPEEGLKFMVYLQKENIIDESGMPKERFSAEFPKEGPSILRIQQVVRGDSAAYFCASSPGLLNEQFFGPGTRLTVL.

The chain employs TRBV10-3 and TRBJ2-5; 7 positions agree with TRBD1. CDR1 and CDR2 (germline): ENHRY, SYGVKD. After removal of 10 bases from V and 1 base from J, the junction contained 3 bases not matched to a gene. The CDR3 runs to 12 residues. In nucleotides, the CDR3 is TGTGCCACGGGACAGCCCCAAGAGACCCAGTACTTC. Encoded protein: CATGQPQETQYF.

V usage is TRBV5-1 and J usage is TRBJ1-2; D is ambiguous. The germline V gene encodes CDR1 SGHRS and CDR2 YFSETQ. Trimming left V 0 bases short and J 0 bases short, with 6 bases between. The CDR3 contains 14 residues. CDR3 sequence (DNA): TGCGCCAGCAGCTTGGTTCTCCCTAACTATGGCTACACCTTC. Protein product: CASSLVLPNYGYTF.

The CDR3, as DNA: TGTGCCAGCAGCTTACTTGGCGGGAGGTCTAACGAGCAGTACTTC. Translated: CASSLLGGRSNEQYF. The chain uses TRBV7-9 and TRBJ2-7; TRBD2 agrees at 8 bases. The CDR3 consists of 15 residues. After removal of 2 bases from V and 5 bases from J, the junction contained 8 bases not matched to a gene. The germline V gene encodes CDR1 SEHNR and CDR2 FQNEAQ (reference sequence).

This chain uses TRBV15 with TRBJ2-7, with 9 bases fitting TRBD1. The CDR3 contains 14 residues. The germline V gene has CDR1 LNHNV and CDR2 YYDKDF (reference sequence). V was pared by 8 bases and J by 5 bases, with 10 bases of the junction left unmatched. The CDR3 nucleotides read TGTGCCACCTCCGGGACAGGGAAATATAACGAGCAGTACTTC. Translated: CATSGTGKYNEQYF.

The chain has TRBV19 and TRBJ1-2, with 10 bases matching TRBD1. Losses at the gene ends were 7 bases for V and 3 bases for J; bases not matched to a gene: 11. This CDR3 has 16 residues. Germline loops: CDR1 LNHDA, CDR2 SQIVND (reference sequence). Here the CDR3 reads CASMRGQGKADYGYTF. As DNA, the CDR3 is TGTGCCAGTATGAGGGGACAGGGGAAGGCTGACTATGGCTACACCTTC.

The chain links TRBV6-5 to TRBJ2-4; 12 bases agree with TRBD2. The V gene's germline CDR1 is MNHEY and CDR2 SVGAGI. Unmatched junction bases numbered 6, after V lost 6 bases and J lost 6 bases. This CDR3 spans 15 amino acids. CDR3 nucleotides: TGTGCCAGCAGGCCGACTAGCGGGAGAGCAAACATTCAGTACTTC. Translated: CASRPTSGRANIQYF.

V and J are TRBV13 and TRBJ2-4; 8 nucleotides align to TRBD1. V lost 5 bases, J lost 8 bases, and 17 bases stayed unmatched. Germline lookup yields CDR1 PRHDT and CDR2 FYEKMQ (reference sequence). This CDR3 comprises 17 residues. CDR3 sequence (DNA): TGTGCCAGCAGCCGAGGCCGAAAGGGACAGGTTAGAGACATTCAGTACTTC. This translates into CASSRGRKGQVRDIQYF.

In this sample, this clone turned up once. The chain has TRBV7-3 and TRBJ2-5; 7 bases map to TRBD2. In germline, CDR1 is SGHTA, CDR2 FQGTGA. The CDR3 totals 13 residues. J gave up 5 bases and V 5 bases, and 5 bases lay outside the gene matches. The CDR3, as DNA: TGTGCCAGCAGCAGAAGCGGGACTGAGACCCAGTACTTC. It yields the protein CASSRSGTETQYF. Looking up the rest from reference TRBV7-3 and TRBJ2-5 gives the full variable domain: GAGVSQTPSNKVTEKGKYVELRCDPISGHTALYWYRQSLGQGPEFLIYFQGTGAADDSGLPNDRFFAVRPEGSVSTLKIQRTERGDSAVYLCASSRSGTETQYFGPGTRLLVL.

CDR3 in amino acids: CASSLTPRQGDTEAFF. CDR3 nucleotides: TGTGCCAGCAGCTTAACACCCCGACAGGGAGACACTGAAGCTTTCTTT. This chain joins TRBV7-2 and TRBJ1-1; 7 bases fit TRBD1. Trimming removed 2 bases from V and 3 bases from J; junction bases left unmatched: 9. The length of the CDR3 is 16 residues. Per germline, CDR1 SGHTA and CDR2 FQGNSA.